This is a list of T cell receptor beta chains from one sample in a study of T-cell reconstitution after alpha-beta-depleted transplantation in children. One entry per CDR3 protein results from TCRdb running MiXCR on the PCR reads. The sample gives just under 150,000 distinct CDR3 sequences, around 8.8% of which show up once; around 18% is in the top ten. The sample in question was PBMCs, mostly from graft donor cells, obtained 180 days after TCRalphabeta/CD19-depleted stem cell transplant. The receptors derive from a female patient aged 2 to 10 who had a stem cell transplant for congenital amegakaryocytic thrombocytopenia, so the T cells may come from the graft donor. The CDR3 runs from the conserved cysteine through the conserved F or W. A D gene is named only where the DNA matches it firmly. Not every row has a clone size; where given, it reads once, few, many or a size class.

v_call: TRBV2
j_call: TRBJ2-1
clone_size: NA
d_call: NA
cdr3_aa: CASSAVTGDWYYNEQFF
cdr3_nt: TGTGCCAGCAGTGCCGTTACAGGTGACTGGTACTACAATGAGCAGTTCTTC

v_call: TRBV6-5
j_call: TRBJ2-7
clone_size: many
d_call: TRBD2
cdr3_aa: CASKGLGYEQYF
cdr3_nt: TGTGCCAGCAAGGGACTAGGCTACGAGCAGTACTTC

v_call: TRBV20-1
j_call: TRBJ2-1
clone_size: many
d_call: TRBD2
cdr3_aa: CSARQSRGRILAGAVNEQFF
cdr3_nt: TGCAGTGCCAGACAAAGTCGGGGGCGGATACTAGCGGGAGCGGTCAATGAGCAGTTCTTC

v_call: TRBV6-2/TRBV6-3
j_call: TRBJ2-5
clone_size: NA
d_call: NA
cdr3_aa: CASSYPILGYQETQYF
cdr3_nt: TGTGCCAGCAGTTACCCGATACTAGGGTACCAAGAGACCCAGTACTTC

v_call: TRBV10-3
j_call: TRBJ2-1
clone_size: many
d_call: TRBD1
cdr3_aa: CAIGGTGAYNEQFF
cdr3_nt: TGTGCCATCGGGGGGACAGGGGCCTACAATGAGCAGTTCTTC

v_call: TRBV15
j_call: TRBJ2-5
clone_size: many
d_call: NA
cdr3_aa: CATTRSGQLGETQYF
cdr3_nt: TGTGCCACCACCAGGTCGGGTCAGTTGGGGGAGACCCAGTACTTC

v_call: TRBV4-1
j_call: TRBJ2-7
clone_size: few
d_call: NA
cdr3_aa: CASSQDFRLTYEQYF
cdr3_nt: TGCGCCAGCAGCCAAGATTTCAGGCTGACCTACGAGCAGTACTTC

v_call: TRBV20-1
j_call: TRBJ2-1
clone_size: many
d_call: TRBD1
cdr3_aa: CSANSGTGVPNEQFF
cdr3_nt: TGCAGTGCAAACTCCGGGACAGGGGTACCCAATGAGCAGTTCTTC

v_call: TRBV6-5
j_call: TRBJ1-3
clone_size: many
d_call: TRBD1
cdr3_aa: CASSPNRDRGSGNTIYF
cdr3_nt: TGTGCCAGCTCGCCGAACCGGGACAGGGGCTCTGGAAACACCATATATTTT

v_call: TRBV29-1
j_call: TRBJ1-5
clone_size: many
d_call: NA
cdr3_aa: CSVAQTSNQPQHF
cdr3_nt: TGCAGCGTTGCACAGACTAGCAATCAGCCCCAGCATTTT

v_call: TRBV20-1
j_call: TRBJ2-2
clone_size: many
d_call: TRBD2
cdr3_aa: CSARAGGNTGELFF
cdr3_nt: TGCAGTGCTCGGGCGGGAGGGAACACCGGGGAGCTGTTTTTT

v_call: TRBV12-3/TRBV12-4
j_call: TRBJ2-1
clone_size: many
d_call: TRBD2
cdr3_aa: CASSFYGTSGSNEQFF
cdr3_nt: TGTGCCAGCAGCTTCTATGGGACTAGCGGGTCCAATGAGCAGTTCTTC

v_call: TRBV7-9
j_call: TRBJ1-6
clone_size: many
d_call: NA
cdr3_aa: CASSLEGSPLHF
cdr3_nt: TGTGCCAGCAGCTTAGAAGGTTCACCCCTCCACTTT

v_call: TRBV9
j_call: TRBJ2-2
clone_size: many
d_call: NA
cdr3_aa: CASSVDLAGELFF
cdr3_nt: TGTGCCAGCAGCGTAGACTTGGCCGGGGAGCTGTTTTTT

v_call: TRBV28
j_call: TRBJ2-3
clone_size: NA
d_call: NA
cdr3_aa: CASSIYQPRENTDTQYF
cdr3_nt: TGTGCCAGCAGTATATACCAACCACGGGAGAACACAGATACGCAGTATTTT

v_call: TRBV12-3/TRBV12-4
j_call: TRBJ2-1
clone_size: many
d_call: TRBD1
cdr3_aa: CASSLTGTGNHEQFF
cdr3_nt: TGTGCCAGCAGTTTAACAGGGACAGGGAATCATGAGCAGTTCTTC

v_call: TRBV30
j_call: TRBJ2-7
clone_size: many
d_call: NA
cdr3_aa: CAWRGNHEQYF
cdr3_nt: TGTGCCTGGAGGGGGAACCACGAGCAGTACTTC

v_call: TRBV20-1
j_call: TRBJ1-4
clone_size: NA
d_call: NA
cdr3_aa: CSARDGKGGLATNAKLFF
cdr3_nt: TGCAGTGCTAGAGACGGAAAGGGGGGTCTTGCAACTAATGCAAAACTGTTTTTT

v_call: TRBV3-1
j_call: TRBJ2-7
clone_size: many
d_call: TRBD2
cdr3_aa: CASSLGLASYEQYF
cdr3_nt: TGTGCCAGCAGCCTTGGACTAGCGAGCTACGAGCAGTACTTC

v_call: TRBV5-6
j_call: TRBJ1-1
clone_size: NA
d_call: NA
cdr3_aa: CASSLVGKWASGTEAFF
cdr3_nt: TGTGCCAGCAGCTTGGTGGGGAAATGGGCTTCCGGCACTGAAGCTTTCTTT

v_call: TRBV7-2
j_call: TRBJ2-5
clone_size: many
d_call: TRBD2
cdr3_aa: CASSLAGGETQYF
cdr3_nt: TGTGCCAGCAGCTTAGCGGGAGGGGAGACCCAGTACTTC

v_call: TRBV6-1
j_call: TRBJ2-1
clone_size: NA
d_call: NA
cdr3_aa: CASSEYGLGGYRGNKQFF
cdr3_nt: TGTGCCAGCAGTGAATACGGTTTAGGCGGGTATCGGGGGAATAAGCAGTTCTTC

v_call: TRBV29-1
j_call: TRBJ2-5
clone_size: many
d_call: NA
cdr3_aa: CSTLPGQSQETQYF
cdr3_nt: TGCAGCACATTGCCCGGACAAAGTCAAGAGACCCAGTACTTC

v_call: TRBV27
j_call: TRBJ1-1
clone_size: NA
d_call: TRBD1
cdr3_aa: CASSGRGDSQGAFF
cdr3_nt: TGTGCCAGCAGTGGGAGAGGGGACAGCCAAGGAGCTTTCTTT

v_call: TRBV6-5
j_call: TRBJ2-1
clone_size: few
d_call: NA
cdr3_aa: CASIKSGSSSYNEQFF
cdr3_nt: TGTGCCAGCATTAAGTCCGGGTCGAGCTCCTACAATGAGCAGTTCTTC

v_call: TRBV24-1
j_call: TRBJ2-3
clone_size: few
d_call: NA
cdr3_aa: CATSDYSGDTDTQYF
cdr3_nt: TGTGCCACCAGTGATTATTCGGGGGACACAGATACGCAGTATTTT

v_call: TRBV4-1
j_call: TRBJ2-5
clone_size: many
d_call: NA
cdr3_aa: CASSQDLQVANLRETQYF
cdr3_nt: TGCGCCAGCAGCCAAGATTTGCAGGTAGCCAACTTACGGGAGACCCAGTACTTC

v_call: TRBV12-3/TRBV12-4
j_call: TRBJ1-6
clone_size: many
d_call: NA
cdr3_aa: CASTNGNSPLHF
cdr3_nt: TGTGCCAGCACCAATGGGAATTCACCCCTCCACTTT

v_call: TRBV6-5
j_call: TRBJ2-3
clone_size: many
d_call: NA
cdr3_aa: CASSYRGRGPDTQYF
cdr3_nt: TGTGCCAGCAGTTACCGGGGCAGGGGACCAGATACGCAGTATTTT

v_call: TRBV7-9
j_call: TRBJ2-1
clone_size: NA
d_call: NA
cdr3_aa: CASSAPLGRSSYNEQFF
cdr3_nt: TGTGCCAGCAGCGCACCTCTGGGCAGGTCGTCCTACAATGAGCAGTTCTTC

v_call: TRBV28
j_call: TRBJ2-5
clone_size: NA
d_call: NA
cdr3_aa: CASGFQTQYF
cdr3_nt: TGTGCCAGCGGCTTCCAGACCCAGTACTTC

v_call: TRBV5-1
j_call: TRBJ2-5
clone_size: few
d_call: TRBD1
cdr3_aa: CASSPGQKIQETQYF
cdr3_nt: TGCGCCAGCAGCCCGGGACAGAAGATCCAAGAGACCCAGTACTTC

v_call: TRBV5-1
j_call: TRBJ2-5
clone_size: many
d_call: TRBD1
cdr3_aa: CASSLGTGGFGETQYF
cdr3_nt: TGCGCCAGCAGCTTAGGGACAGGGGGCTTCGGAGAGACCCAGTACTTC

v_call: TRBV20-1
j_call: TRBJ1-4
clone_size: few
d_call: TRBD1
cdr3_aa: CSARRREDRGGKLFF
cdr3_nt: TGCAGTGCTAGGCGAAGGGAAGACAGGGGAGGAAAACTGTTTTTT

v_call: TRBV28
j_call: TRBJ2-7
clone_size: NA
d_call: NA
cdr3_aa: CAILDRFSYEQYF
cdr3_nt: TGTGCCATCTTAGACAGATTCTCCTACGAGCAGTACTTC

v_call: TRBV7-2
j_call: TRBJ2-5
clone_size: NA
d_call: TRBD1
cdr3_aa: CASSLDGTGGETQYF
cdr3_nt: TGTGCCAGCAGCTTAGACGGGACAGGCGGCGAGACCCAGTACTTC

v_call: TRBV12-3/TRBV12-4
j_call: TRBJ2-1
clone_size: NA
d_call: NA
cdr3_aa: CASSLAYLEQFF
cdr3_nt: TGTGCCAGCAGTTTGGCCTACCTTGAGCAGTTCTTC

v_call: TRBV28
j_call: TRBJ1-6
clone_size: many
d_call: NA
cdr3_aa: CASSPVAGSSYNSPLHF
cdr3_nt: TGTGCCAGCAGTCCCGTAGCAGGGAGCTCCTATAATTCACCCCTCCACTTT

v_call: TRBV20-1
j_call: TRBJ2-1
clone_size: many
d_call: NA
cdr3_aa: CSARDGTGASYNEQFF
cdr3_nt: TGCAGTGCTAGAGATGGGACGGGGGCTAGTTACAATGAGCAGTTCTTC

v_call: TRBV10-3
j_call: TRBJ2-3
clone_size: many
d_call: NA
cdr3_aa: CAISNEQGGTDTQYF
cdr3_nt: TGTGCCATCAGCAACGAACAGGGGGGGACAGATACGCAGTATTTT

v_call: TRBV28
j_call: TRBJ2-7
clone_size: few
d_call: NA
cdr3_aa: CASSLFALTYEQYF
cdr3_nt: TGTGCCAGCAGTTTATTTGCACTTACCTACGAGCAGTACTTC

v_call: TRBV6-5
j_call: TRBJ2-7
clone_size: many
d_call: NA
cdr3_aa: CASSYLGDSYEQYF
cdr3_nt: TGTGCCAGCAGTTACTTGGGGGACTCCTACGAGCAGTACTTC

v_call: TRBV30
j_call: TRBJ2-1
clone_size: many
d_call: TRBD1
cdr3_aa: CAWKAGTGGTISYNEQFF
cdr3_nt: TGTGCCTGGAAGGCCGGGACAGGGGGGACGATCTCCTACAATGAGCAGTTCTTC

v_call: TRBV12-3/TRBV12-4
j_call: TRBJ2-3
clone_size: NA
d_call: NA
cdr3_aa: CASSLAEKSTDTQYF
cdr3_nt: TGTGCCAGCAGTTTGGCGGAGAAGAGCACAGATACGCAGTATTTT

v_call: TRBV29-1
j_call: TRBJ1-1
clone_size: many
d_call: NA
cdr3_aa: CSAGGYVAGAFF
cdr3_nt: TGCAGCGCAGGCGGATATGTGGCAGGCGCTTTCTTT

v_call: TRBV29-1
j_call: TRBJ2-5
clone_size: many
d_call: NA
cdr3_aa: CSVGTVETQYF
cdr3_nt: TGCAGCGTTGGTACAGTTGAGACCCAGTACTTC

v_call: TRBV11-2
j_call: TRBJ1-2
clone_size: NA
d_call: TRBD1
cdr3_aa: CASSLNRGPYGYTF
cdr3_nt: TGTGCCAGCAGCTTAAACAGGGGTCCCTATGGCTACACCTTC

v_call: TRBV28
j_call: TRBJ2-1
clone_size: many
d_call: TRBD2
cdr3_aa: CASRTGLVRYNEQFF
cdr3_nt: TGTGCCAGCAGAACAGGACTAGTCCGCTACAATGAGCAGTTCTTC

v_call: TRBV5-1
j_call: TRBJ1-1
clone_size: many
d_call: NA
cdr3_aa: CASSSQGADTEAFF
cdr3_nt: TGCGCCAGCAGCTCACAGGGCGCGGACACTGAAGCTTTCTTT

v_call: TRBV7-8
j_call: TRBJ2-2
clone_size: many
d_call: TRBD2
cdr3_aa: CASSLDLAGVTGELFF
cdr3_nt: TGTGCCAGCAGCTTAGATTTGGCGGGAGTCACCGGGGAGCTGTTTTTT

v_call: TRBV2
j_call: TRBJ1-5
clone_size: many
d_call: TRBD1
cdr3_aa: CASRRDRDQPQHF
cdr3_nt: TGTGCCAGCCGCCGGGACAGAGATCAGCCCCAGCATTTT

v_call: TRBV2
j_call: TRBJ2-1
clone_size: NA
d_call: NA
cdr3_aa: CASSDGDNEQFF
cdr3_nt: TGTGCCAGCAGTGATGGGGACAATGAGCAGTTCTTC

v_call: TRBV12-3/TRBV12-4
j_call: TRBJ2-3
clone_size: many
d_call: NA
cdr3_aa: CASQYSADTQYF
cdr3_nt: TGTGCCAGCCAGTACAGCGCAGATACGCAGTATTTT